This T cell receptor beta chain was captured in a study of cytomegalovirus exposure and HLA in healthy donors. Study summary: In terms of ancestry, the Caucasian-associated cluster contained 81% of the roughly 400 genotyped donors.

With 60 Vbeta and 13 Jbeta primers, the PCR was carried out. TCRdb keeps only in-frame clones here, not all; method: immunoSEQ multiplex PCR. The sample totals about 79,000 clones. CDR3 size: 13 residues. The germline V gene has CDR1 MNHEY and CDR2 SMNVEV (reference sequence). The V end lost 4 bases, the J end lost 2 bases, and 7 bases lay between the germline ends. The chain is built from TRBV27 and TRBJ2-3, with no clear D. This TCR derives from a man aged 25-45 years in good health and CMV-seronegative. Material for sequencing was PBMCs. CDR3 protein: CASSSTSTDTQYF. Here the CDR3 DNA reads TGTGCCAGCAGTTCGACATCCACAGATACGCAGTATTTT.